This TCR beta chain is drawn from a study of vaccination and CD4 T cells after COVID-19. Sequencing of cultured CD4+ T cell DNA used the Oncomine TCR Beta short-read assay. TCRdb re-analysed the PCR reads in MiXCR, keeping a single row per CDR3 protein. The profile shows some 15,000 distinct CDR3 sequences, roughly 29% of them singletons. Treatment specified: approximately 9-day PBMC culture with coronavirus spike peptide pools or control peptides (ViraFEST assay). T cells were expanded with peptide pools, and expanded clonotypes were identified by TCR sequencing. V lost 2 bases and J lost 6, with 17 bases in between. The germline CDR1 and CDR2 sequences are DFQATT and SNEGSKA (reference sequence). The CDR3 runs 15 residues. A remark on this clonotype: Its antigen is still unknown.

Study-wide points: Convalescent patient numbers were relatively low, with no early post-infection timepoints.

The material sequenced was cultured CD4+ T cells from blood. This sequence originates from a human donor with COVID-19. The chain is built from TRBV20-1 and TRBJ2-4, with TRBD1 as a possible D gene (6 bases). The CDR3 loop is CSARLGLGARNIQYF. The DNA for the CDR3 is TGCAGTGCTAGACTTGGGTTGGGGGCCCGAAACATTCAGTACTTC.